The 27 T cell receptor beta chains given below trace back to one sample, sequenced in a study of cytomegalovirus exposure and HLA in healthy donors. In the PCR, 60 Vbeta and 13 Jbeta primers were used. Here immunoSEQ multiplex PCR was the method, and the copy in TCRdb shows in-frame clones only, minus some. The sample includes roughly 150,000 clones, 65% to 90% seen only once; the top ten take about 7.1%. Sequencing used PBMCs. The receptors stem from a woman in her fifties or sixties in good health and CMV-seropositive.

The V gene is TRBV7-3, the J gene TRBJ1-1, with 9 bases lining up with TRBD1. The ends lost 5 bases at V and 1 base at J; junction bases unmatched: 8. CDR3 length: 16 amino acids. Germline assignment: CDR1 SGHTA and CDR2 FQGTGA. The CDR3 protein is CASSPTGGLKNTEAFF. DNA for the CDR3: TGTGCCAGCAGCCCGACAGGGGGATTGAAGAACACTGAAGCTTTCTTT.

The J gene is TRBJ1-1, the V gene TRBV19; 9 nucleotides align to TRBD1. V lost 4 bases and J lost 7; bases outside the gene matches: 10. The CDR3 loop spans 15 amino acids. Germline V gene lookup returns CDR1 LNHDA and CDR2 SQIVND (reference sequence). DNA of the CDR3: TGTGCCAGTAGTAGATCCCGGACAGGGGCGAGTGAAGCTTTCTTT. Its translation: CASSRSRTGASEAFF.

This chain links TRBV28 with TRBJ1-6; weak D call: TRBD1 (5 bases). The CDR3 is 17 amino acids. Looked up from germline, CDR1 is MDHEN and CDR2 is SYDVKM. V was cut by 7 bases and J by 0 bases, with 16 bases left in between. The CDR3 DNA sequence: TGTGCCAGCACCCGCGGGGGGAGGAGCTCCTATAATTCACCCCTCCACTTT. It is translated as CASTRGGRSSYNSPLHF.

V gene TRBV6-5 combines with J gene TRBJ2-7, with D perhaps matching TRBD2 (5 bases). The CDR3 is made up of 11 amino acids. V gave up 5 bases and J gave up 7 bases, with 9 bases separating them. CDR1 is MNHEY and CDR2 is SVGAGI in the germline V gene. The CDR3 region is CASSESGEQYF. Written as DNA, the CDR3 is TGTGCCAGCAGTGAATCGGGGGAGCAGTACTTC.

This clone was detected once. The rearrangement uses TRBV10-1 and TRBJ1-6, with D possibly matching TRBD1 (6 bases). The germline gives CDR1 WNHNN, CDR2 SYGVQD (reference sequence). This CDR3 spans 13 amino acids. V lost 4 bases and J lost 7, with 8 bases in between. The CDR3 loop is CASSGQANSPLHF. The DNA of the CDR3 is TGCGCCAGCAGTGGACAGGCCAATTCACCCCTCCACTTT.

This clone was counted only a few times. V and J are TRBV7-2 and TRBJ1-6; D remains unclear. The CDR3 has 15 residues. Germline V gene sequence: CDR1 SGHTA, CDR2 FQGNSA. The V and J ends lost 1 base and 7 bases respectively, with 11 bases between them. CDR3 sequence (DNA): TGTGCCAGCAGCTTAGATGATAGAAAGAATTCACCCCTCCACTTT. Encoded protein: CASSLDDRKNSPLHF.

This sequence joins TRBV21-1 and TRBJ1-5. TRBV21-1 is a known pseudogene. The CDR3 is 16 amino acids. CDR3 coding DNA: TGTGCCAGCAGCAACTCTCGGGGGGCTAGCAATCAGCCCCAGCATTTT. It is translated as CASSNSRGASNQPQHF.

The V gene is TRBV11-2, the J gene TRBJ2-3; 12 nucleotides agree with TRBD2. Germline lookup yields CDR1 SGHAT and CDR2 FQNNGV. The CDR3 covers 19 residues. Losses at the gene ends were 5 bases for V and 0 bases for J; bases not matched to a gene: 12. The CDR3 region is CASSHPTSGGPLSTDTQYF. The CDR3 DNA reads TGTGCCAGCAGCCATCCGACTAGCGGGGGCCCCCTTAGCACAGATACGCAGTATTTT. The complete variable domain, with remaining parts taken from reference TRBV11-2 and TRBJ2-3, reads EAGVAQSPRYKIIEKRQSVAFWCNPISGHATLYWYQQILGQGPKLLIQFQNNGVVDDSQLPKDRFSAERLKGVDSTLKIQPAKLEDSAVYLCASSHPTSGGPLSTDTQYFGPGTRLTVL.

The chain combines TRBV28 with TRBJ1-6; 9 positions agree with TRBD1. In germline, CDR1 is MDHEN, CDR2 SYDVKM. The V and J ends lost 7 bases and 9 bases, in that order; junction bases with no gene match: 7. This CDR3 has 14 amino acids. The CDR3 loop reads CASTGTGLSSPLHF. As DNA, the CDR3 is TGTGCCAGCACCGGGACAGGGTTGAGTTCACCCCTCCACTTT.

This sequence joins TRBV7-2 and TRBJ2-3; D gene unclear. This CDR3 has 12 residues. V lost 1 base and J lost 5, with 4 bases in between. Germline CDR1 SGHTA, CDR2 FQGNSA. CDR3 DNA sequence: TGTGCCAGCAGCTTAGATAAAGATACGCAGTATTTT. It yields the protein CASSLDKDTQYF.

CDR3 loop: CASSFRGSGGYTDTQYF. CDR3 DNA sequence: TGTGCCAGCAGCTTCCGAGGGAGCGGGGGGTACACAGATACGCAGTATTTT. The chain recombines TRBV13 with TRBJ2-3; TRBD2 matches at 9 bases. The CDR3 is 17 residues long. V dropped 3 bases and J dropped 2; count of bases not matched to a gene: 9. Germline CDR1 PRHDT, CDR2 FYEKMQ (reference sequence).

The chain couples TRBV30 to TRBJ2-7, with 8 bases aligning to TRBD1. This CDR3 contains 14 residues. CDR1 and CDR2 from the germline V gene are GTSNPN and SVGIG (reference sequence). Trimming cost V 0 bases and J 3 bases; bases outside gene matches: 4. The CDR3 is CAWSVRDRRYEQYF. CDR3 DNA sequence: TGTGCCTGGAGTGTCCGGGACAGGCGCTACGAGCAGTACTTC.

This clone occurred a few times. J is TRBJ1-5 and V is TRBV19, with 7 nucleotides matching TRBD1. This CDR3 comprises 14 residues. After removal of 6 bases from V and 0 bases from J, the junction contained 2 bases not matched to a gene. Germline V gene sequence: CDR1 LNHDA, CDR2 SQIVND (reference sequence). The CDR3 DNA follows: TGTGCCAGTAGACAGGGGTATAGCAATCAGCCCCAGCATTTT. Translated: CASRQGYSNQPQHF. Complete variable domain (other parts from reference TRBV19 and TRBJ1-5): DGGITQSPKYLFRKEGQNVTLSCEQNLNHDAMYWYRQDPGQGLRLIYYSQIVNDFQKGDIAEGYSVSREKKESFPLTVTSAQKNPTAFYLCASRQGYSNQPQHFGDGTRLSIL.

This rearrangement joins TRBV13 to TRBJ2-5; TRBD2 aligns across 11 bases. V trimming: 5 bases; J trimming: 5 bases; junction bases outside the gene matches: 4. CDR1 and CDR2 from the germline V gene are PRHDT and FYEKMQ (reference sequence). This CDR3 has 14 amino acids. The CDR3 loop is CASSQIAGGETQYF. CDR3 DNA: TGTGCCAGCAGCCAAATAGCGGGGGGGGAGACCCAGTACTTC.

The rearrangement joins TRBV27 to TRBJ1-6; TRBD1 might be the D (6 bases). With 0 bases removed from V and 13 bases from J, the gap between germline ends came to 13 bases. CDR3 size: 14 residues. CDR1 and CDR2 from the germline V gene are MNHEY and SMNVEV (reference sequence). CDR3 amino acids: CASSLSTGANPLHF. CDR3 DNA sequence: TGTGCCAGCAGTTTATCGACAGGTGCGAACCCCCTCCACTTT.

The genes are TRBV4-2 and TRBJ2-7; TRBD2 agrees at 9 bases. After removal of 5 bases from V and 3 bases from J, the junction contained 11 bases not matched to a gene. The CDR3 contains 16 residues. Germline V CDR1 and CDR2: LGHNA, YNFKEQ. The CDR3 DNA sequence: TGTGCCAGCAGCGTTCGGGGCGGGGGGGGCGTCTACGAGCAGTACTTC. Encoded protein: CASSVRGGGGVYEQYF.

This clone was seen a handful of times. V gene TRBV6-5 combines with J gene TRBJ1-4; D uncertain. The CDR3 is 15 amino acids. Trimming stripped 2 bases from V and 0 bases from J, with 7 bases between. Germline CDR1 and CDR2: MNHEY and SVGAGI. Here the CDR3 DNA reads TGTGCCAGCAGTTACGCCGGTGCAACTAATGAAAAACTGTTTTTT. The encoded protein is CASSYAGATNEKLFF.

The chain combines TRBV4-2 with TRBJ2-3; 8 bases agree with TRBD2. The ends lost 1 base at V and 6 bases at J; junction bases unmatched: 9. This CDR3 contains 16 residues. The V gene's germline CDR1 is LGHNA and CDR2 YNFKEQ. This chain's CDR3 is CASSQAGAGGRDTQYF. The DNA for the CDR3 is TGTGCCAGCAGCCAAGCAGGGGCGGGGGGAAGGGATACGCAGTATTTT.

The V call is TRBV2, the J call TRBJ2-5; TRBD2 is a possible D gene (5 bases). CDR3 length: 17 residues. The ends were cut back, 1 base at V and 2 bases at J, with 17 bases in the middle. Germline loops: CDR1 SNHLY, CDR2 FYNNEI. CDR3 in amino acids: CASSEDYRDAGQETQYF. The CDR3 DNA reads TGTGCCAGCAGTGAAGACTACAGAGACGCGGGTCAAGAGACCCAGTACTTC.

The chain uses TRBV18 and TRBJ1-2, with 12 bases matching TRBD1. In germline, CDR1 is KGHSH, CDR2 LQKENI. The V and J ends lost 7 bases and 2 bases, in that order; junction bases with no gene match: 2. CDR3 length: 14 residues. As DNA, the CDR3 is TGTGCCAGCTGGGACAGGGGGCTAAACTATGGCTACACCTTC. Its protein is CASWDRGLNYGYTF.

The chain recombines TRBV27 with TRBJ2-7; 7 bases match TRBD1. Per the germline V gene, CDR1 is MNHEY and CDR2 is SMNVEV (reference sequence). The V gene end was trimmed by 5 bases and the J gene end by 4 bases; junction bases not matched to a gene: 11. The CDR3 extends over 15 amino acids. CDR3 DNA: TGTGCCAGCAGTCCAACGACAGGGCCTGGGTACGAGCAGTACTTC. Encoded protein: CASSPTTGPGYEQYF.

The V call is TRBV7-6, the J call TRBJ2-1, with D possibly being TRBD1 (6 bases). The CDR3 totals 15 residues. From germline, CDR1 is SGHVS and CDR2 FNYEAQ. Trimming cost V 2 bases and J 5 bases, with 13 bases left between them. The CDR3 reads CASSLTTGPNNEQFF. The DNA for the CDR3 is TGTGCCAGCAGCTTAACGACAGGTCCGAACAATGAGCAGTTCTTC.

Concerning this clone: Other DNA sequences in this specimen translate into the identical CDR3. The chain is built from TRBV19 and TRBJ1-5, with 11 bases identical to TRBD1. There are 15 residues in the CDR3. J gave up 6 bases and V 1 base, and 2 bases lay outside the gene matches. Per the germline V gene, CDR1 is LNHDA and CDR2 is SQIVND (reference sequence). DNA of the CDR3: TGTGCCAGTAGTATAGGGACAGGGGGCGTTCAGCCCCAGCATTTT. Its protein product is CASSIGTGGVQPQHF.

The J gene is TRBJ1-1, the V gene TRBV5-1; D is undetermined. Between the trimmed V and J ends, which lost 0 bases and 1 base, there was a span of 7 bases. Germline CDR1 SGHRS, CDR2 YFSETQ. The CDR3 runs 14 residues. CDR3 nucleotide sequence: TGCGCCAGCAGCTTGGGCAGACAGAACACTGAAGCTTTCTTT. It codes for CASSLGRQNTEAFF.

A few counts support this clone. This chain joins TRBV19 and TRBJ2-2, with 11 bases fitting TRBD2. The V segment lost 8 bases and the J segment 4 bases; nucleotides outside the gene matches: 6. Looked up from germline, CDR1 is LNHDA and CDR2 is SQIVND (reference sequence). The CDR3 runs to 15 residues. Here the CDR3 reads CASAYSGGGTGELFF. The CDR3 DNA sequence: TGTGCCAGTGCCTATAGCGGGGGGGGCACCGGGGAGCTGTTTTTT.

This clone was picked up a small number of times. The gene calls are TRBV5-4 and TRBJ2-2; the match to TRBD1 covers 12 bases. Germline-derived CDR1 and CDR2 are SGHNT and YYREEE (reference sequence). The CDR3 extends over 16 amino acids. V lost 3 bases, J lost 5 bases, and 5 bases stayed unmatched. Here the CDR3 reads CASSSGQGAVTGELFF. For the CDR3, the DNA is TGTGCCAGCAGCTCGGGACAGGGGGCTGTTACCGGGGAGCTGTTTTTT.

This rearrangement joins TRBV6-6 to TRBJ2-3, with D uncertain. Germline loops: CDR1 MNHNY, CDR2 SVGAGI (reference sequence). This CDR3 is 12 amino acids long. The ends were cut back, 6 bases at V and 4 bases at J, with 8 bases in the middle. The CDR3 nucleotides read TGTGCCAGCAGCCCCCTGTCAGATACGCAGTATTTT. Amino acids: CASSPLSDTQYF.